Below are 20 T cell receptor beta chains sequenced from a single sample in a study of blood T cell repertoires in COVID-19. Sequencing used immunoSEQ multiplex PCR; TCRdb keeps in-frame clones, though not all of them. The sample lists about 220,000 clones, 86% seen once, with about 4% in the top ten. The sample taken for sequencing was PBMCs or T cells enriched from blood (not recorded which). These receptors all stem from a woman in her thirties or forties with acute COVID-19.

In DNA form, the CDR3 reads TGCAGCGTTCAGGGGCAGGGGTGGACTGAAGCTTTCTTT. Its translation is CSVQGQGWTEAFF. The gene calls are TRBV29-1 and TRBJ1-1; the D gene is possibly TRBD1 (6 bases). The CDR3 is 13 residues long. Trimming shortened V by 5 bases and J by 5 bases, and 15 bases separated the two germline ends. CDR1 and CDR2 (germline): SQVTM, ANQGSEA.

Only a few counts were recorded for this clone. V usage is TRBV7-2 and J usage is TRBJ1-2, with a tentative D call TRBD1 (5 bases). V shed 6 bases and J shed 8 bases, with 16 bases lying between them. There are 13 residues in the CDR3. From germline, CDR1 is SGHTA and CDR2 FQGNSA. CDR3 nucleotides: TGTGCCAGCAGTCGCGGGACCCTGGGGGGCTACACCTTC. It encodes CASSRGTLGGYTF. Combining the CDR3 with reference TRBV7-2 and TRBJ1-2 gives the whole variable domain GAGVSQSPSNKVTEKGKDVELRCDPISGHTALYWYRQSLGQGLEFLIYFQGNSAPDKSGLPSDRFSAERTGGSVSTLTIQRTQQEDSAVYLCASSRGTLGGYTFGSGTRLTVV.

The J gene is TRBJ2-2, the V gene TRBV6-5; weak D call: TRBD1 (7 bases). CDR3 length: 14 residues. Trimming cost V 5 bases and J 6 bases, with 13 bases left between them. Germline CDR1 reads MNHEY; CDR2 reads SVGAGI. As DNA, the CDR3 is TGTGCCAGCAGTCAGGGGGGTGCGGCCGGGGAGCTGTTTTTT. Encoded protein: CASSQGGAAGELFF.

This clone was observed a few times. The chain carries TRBV5-1 and TRBJ2-7; perhaps TRBD1 as D (5 bases). CDR3 length equals 14 residues. The germline CDR1 and CDR2 sequences are SGHRS and YFSETQ. The germline V and J ends were trimmed by 3 bases and 6 bases, with 16 bases remaining between them. CDR3 coding DNA: TGCGCCAGCAGCTCAGAGAGCCAGGGTAGCGAGCAGTACGTC. Its translation: CASSSESQGSEQYV.

The chain carries TRBV19 and TRBJ1-1; D gene unclear. Per the germline V gene, CDR1 is LNHDA and CDR2 is SQIVND (reference sequence). The length of the CDR3 is 13 residues. The ends were cut back, 5 bases at V and 12 bases at J, with 19 bases in the middle. In nucleotides, the CDR3 is TGTGCCAGTAGTCGTTCGGGTTCATGGTCGTCTTTCTTT. This codes for CASSRSGSWSSFF. Based on the CDR3 plus reference TRBV19 and TRBJ1-1, the full variable domain is DGGITQSPKYLFRKEGQNVTLSCEQNLNHDAMYWYRQDPGQGLRLIYYSQIVNDFQKGDIAEGYSVSREKKESFPLTVTSAQKNPTAFYLCASSRSGSWSSFFGQGTRLTVV.

This chain connects TRBV7-9 to TRBJ2-3; 7 positions agree with TRBD1. With V trimmed by 1 base and J by 2 bases, 6 bases remained unmatched. Germline V gene sequence: CDR1 SEHNR, CDR2 FQNEAQ (reference sequence). The CDR3 is made up of 16 amino acids. In DNA form, the CDR3 reads TGTGCCAGCAGCTTAGAGGGACAGTTATACACAGATACGCAGTATTTT. Translation gives CASSLEGQLYTDTQYF. The variable domain in full, completed from reference TRBV7-9 and TRBJ2-3, reads DTGVSQNPRHKITKRGQNVTFRCDPISEHNRLYWYRQTLGQGPEFLTYFQNEAQLEKSRLLSDRFSAERPKGSFSTLEIQRTEQGDSAMYLCASSLEGQLYTDTQYFGPGTRLTVL.

The V and J genes are TRBV27 and TRBJ1-2, with a tentative D call TRBD1 (5 bases). This CDR3 contains 15 residues. The germline gives CDR1 MNHEY, CDR2 SMNVEV (reference sequence). Trimming took 5 bases from V and 6 from J, leaving 19 bases between them. In DNA, the CDR3 is TGTGCCAGCAGTACAATTAGGGGTAACCCAAATGGCTACACCTTC. The encoded protein is CASSTIRGNPNGYTF.

The chain couples TRBV19 to TRBJ2-3; D remains unclear. This CDR3 contains 10 residues. The V and J ends lost 8 bases and 4 bases respectively, with 4 bases between them. The germline V gene encodes CDR1 LNHDA and CDR2 SQIVND (reference sequence). CDR3 DNA: TGTGCCAGTGGAGCAGATACGCAGTATTTT. Its protein product is CASGADTQYF.

The chain uses TRBV4-1 and TRBJ1-1; weak D call: TRBD1 (5 bases). The V end was cut by 0 bases, the J end by 8 bases, with 7 bases between. The CDR3 totals 12 residues. From germline, CDR1 is MGHRA and CDR2 YSYEKL. Written as DNA, the CDR3 is TGCGCCAGCAGCCAAGAAAGGGGAGAAGCTTTCTTT. Translated: CASSQERGEAFF.

This clone was found once. V usage is TRBV4-3 and J usage is TRBJ1-6; a weak D match, TRBD1 (6 bases). Trimming took off 0 bases at V and 6 bases at J, with 9 bases between the two ends. CDR1 and CDR2 from the germline V gene are LGHNA and YSLEER. There are 15 residues in the CDR3. CDR3 sequence: CASSQDQGTNSPLHF. Written as DNA, the CDR3 is TGCGCCAGCAGCCAAGATCAGGGGACTAATTCACCCCTCCACTTT.

This clone appeared a single time. The genes are TRBV2 and TRBJ1-4; D uncertain. The V gene's germline CDR1 is SNHLY and CDR2 FYNNEI. The ends were cut back, 5 bases at V and 8 bases at J, with 6 bases in the middle. The CDR3 runs 11 residues. The CDR3 region has the DNA TGTGCCAGCAGTAAGACAGAAAAACTGTTTTTT. This translates into CASSKTEKLFF.

The V call is TRBV2, the J call TRBJ2-7; perhaps TRBD1 as D (5 bases). V lost 2 bases and J 2 bases, leaving 10 bases between the germline ends. CDR3 length: 14 residues. Germline CDR1 is SNHLY and CDR2 is FYNNEI. The chain's CDR3 is CASSERTFTYEQYV. CDR3 DNA sequence: TGTGCCAGCAGTGAAAGGACATTTACCTACGAGCAGTACGTC.

The chain recombines TRBV18 with TRBJ2-7; D perhaps matches TRBD2 (6 bases). The CDR3 is 12 residues long. From germline, CDR1 is KGHSH and CDR2 LQKENI. Trimming took 3 bases from V and 4 from J, leaving 7 bases between them. Here the CDR3 DNA reads TGTGCCAGCTCACCGGAGGGATACGAGCAGTACGTC. Translation gives CASSPEGYEQYV.

This rearrangement joins TRBV9 to TRBJ2-7, with D maybe TRBD2 (6 bases). Trimming removed 3 bases from V and 3 bases from J, with 10 bases in between. The CDR3 is 13 amino acids. The germline V gene encodes CDR1 SGDLS and CDR2 YYNGEE. The CDR3 spells CASSDSGDYEQYF. The DNA of the CDR3 is TGTGCCAGCAGCGATAGCGGAGACTACGAGCAGTACTTC.

V is TRBV7-3 and J is TRBJ2-1, with D perhaps matching TRBD2 (5 bases). Germline loops: CDR1 SGHTA, CDR2 FQGTGA. The CDR3 covers 16 residues. The V and J ends lost 0 bases and 5 bases respectively, with 14 bases between them. CDR3 sequence reads: CASSLTGLAVDNEQFF. Written as DNA, the CDR3 is TGTGCCAGCAGCTTAACAGGGCTAGCCGTGGACAATGAGCAGTTCTTC.

The genes are TRBV2 and TRBJ1-1; D unresolved. Trimming stripped 4 bases from V and 1 base from J, with 10 bases between. This CDR3 spans 14 amino acids. CDR1 and CDR2 from the germline V gene are SNHLY and FYNNEI. Here the CDR3 reads CASSGTVSNTEAFF. The CDR3 DNA sequence: TGTGCCAGCAGTGGCACAGTATCGAACACTGAAGCTTTCTTT.

The table lists this clone with many counts. The rearrangement uses TRBV19 and TRBJ2-5; possibly TRBD1 for D (6 bases). CDR3 length equals 16 residues. V dropped 1 base and J dropped 5 bases, with 17 bases sitting between them. Germline CDR1 is LNHDA and CDR2 is SQIVND (reference sequence). The CDR3 is CASSIGPTGNLETQYF. CDR3 in DNA: TGTGCCAGTAGTATAGGACCGACAGGTAATCTGGAGACCCAGTACTTC.

The chain has TRBV5-1 and TRBJ2-1; TRBD1 is a possible D gene (6 bases). The CDR3 loop spans 14 amino acids. Trimming stripped 0 bases from V and 6 bases from J, with 10 bases between. Germline CDR1 is SGHRS and CDR2 is YFSETQ. The CDR3, as DNA: TGCGCCAGCAGCTTGGGAGGGGGTTTCAATGAGCAGTTCTTC. It yields the protein CASSLGGGFNEQFF.

The chain links TRBV5-1 to TRBJ1-1; 12 bases align to TRBD1. The trim removed 4 bases at V and 12 bases at J, leaving 7 bases unmatched. Germline CDR1 and CDR2: SGHRS and YFSETQ. The CDR3 is made up of 13 amino acids. The CDR3 spells CASSPGTGGMSFF. In DNA, the CDR3 is TGCGCCAGCAGCCCAGGGACAGGGGGCATGTCTTTCTTT.

The chain links TRBV6-4 to TRBJ1-6, with TRBD1 matching over 7 bases. V lost 3 bases and J lost 9; bases outside the gene matches: 5. CDR3 length: 14 residues. From germline, CDR1 is MRHNA and CDR2 SNTAGT. The CDR3 region has the DNA TGTGCCAGCAGTGAGTTACAGGGGAGTTCACCCCTCCACTTT. Translated: CASSELQGSSPLHF.